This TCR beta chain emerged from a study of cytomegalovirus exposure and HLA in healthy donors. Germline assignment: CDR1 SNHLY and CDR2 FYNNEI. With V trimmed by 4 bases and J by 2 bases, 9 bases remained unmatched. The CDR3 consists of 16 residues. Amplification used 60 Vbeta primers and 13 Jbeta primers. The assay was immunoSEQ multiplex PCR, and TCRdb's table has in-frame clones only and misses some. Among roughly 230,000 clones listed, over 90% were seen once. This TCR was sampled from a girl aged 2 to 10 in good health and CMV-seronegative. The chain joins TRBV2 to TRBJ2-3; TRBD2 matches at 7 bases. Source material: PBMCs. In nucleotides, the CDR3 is TGTGCCAGCAGTGTATGGGGGAGGGCCGCCACAGATACGCAGTATTTT. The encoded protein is CASSVWGRAATDTQYF.